A single sample is the source of the 3 T cell receptor beta chains below, sequenced in a study of T cells in severe cutaneous drug reactions. The patients sequenced had a carbamazepine-induced Stevens-Johnson syndrome or toxic epidermal necrolysis reaction. The iRepertoire multiplex PCR system with TCR subtype-specific primers built both bulk and single-cell libraries. TCRdb re-called the multiplex PCR reads; every CDR3 protein appears as one record, without DNA. This sample's table reports about 10,000 distinct CDR3 sequences. The sample taken for sequencing was cells from a skin blister. These receptors were taken from a human donor with Stevens-Johnson syndrome, a severe cutaneous drug reaction.

V usage is TRBV29-1 and J usage is TRBJ2-4; TCRdb's D gene call, TRBD2, goes unchecked for lack of DNA. The CDR3 covers 13 residues. Germline V CDR1 and CDR2: SQVTM, ANQGSEA. CDR3 residues: CSVVREGKNIQYF.

V is TRBV29-1 and J is TRBJ2-2; TCRdb gives TRBD2 as the D gene, but with no DNA this cannot be confirmed. This CDR3 has 15 amino acids. Germline V gives CDR1 SQVTM, CDR2 ANQGSEA. The CDR3 spells CSVSGGSLDTGELFF.

The V call is TRBV29-1, the J call TRBJ1-2; the TCRdb call, TRBD1, lacks DNA for checking. This CDR3 spans 14 amino acids. CDR1 is SQVTM and CDR2 is ANQGSEA in the germline V gene. CDR3 amino acids: CSVLTGVGSYGYTF.